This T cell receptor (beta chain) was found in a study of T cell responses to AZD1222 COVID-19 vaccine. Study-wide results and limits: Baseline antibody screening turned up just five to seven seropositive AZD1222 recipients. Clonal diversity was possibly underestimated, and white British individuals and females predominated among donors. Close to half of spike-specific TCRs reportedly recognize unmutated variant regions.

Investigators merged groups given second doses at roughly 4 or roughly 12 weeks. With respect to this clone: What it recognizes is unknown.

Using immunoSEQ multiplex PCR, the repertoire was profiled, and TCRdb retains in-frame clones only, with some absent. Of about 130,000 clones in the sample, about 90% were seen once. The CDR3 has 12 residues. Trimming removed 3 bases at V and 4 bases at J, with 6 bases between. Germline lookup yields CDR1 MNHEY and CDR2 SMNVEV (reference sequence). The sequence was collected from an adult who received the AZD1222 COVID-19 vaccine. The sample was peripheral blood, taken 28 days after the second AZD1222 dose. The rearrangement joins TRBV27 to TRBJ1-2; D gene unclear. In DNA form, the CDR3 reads TGTGCCAGCAGTTTTCGAGGCTATGGCTACACCTTC. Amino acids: CASSFRGYGYTF.